This T cell receptor beta chain was identified in a study of OX40 agonist ivuxolimab in advanced cancers. The germline gives CDR1 MNHEY, CDR2 SVGAGI. Trimming removed 3 bases at V and 0 bases at J, with 6 bases between. The CDR3 runs 13 residues. Study-level results: People who partly responded at 0.1-3.0 mg/kg had some of the least clonal expansion seen.

In the case of this clone: What it recognizes is unknown.

Clones were read by immunoSEQ multiplex PCR, and TCRdb kept only the in-frame ones, dropping some. The sample lists around 28,000 clones, around nine tenths occurring once. Individuals having autoimmune disease history or systemic immunosuppression were not enrolled. This clonotype was sampled from an adult with an advanced solid tumor such as melanoma, head and neck, liver or kidney cancer. Sequenced here: CD4+ or CD8+ T cells sorted from blood, sampled in a trial of the OX40 agonist ivuxolimab. The chain employs TRBV6-5 and TRBJ2-7; D unresolved. The CDR3 region is CASSYGFSYEQYF. The CDR3, as DNA: TGTGCCAGCAGTTATGGTTTCTCCTACGAGCAGTACTTC.